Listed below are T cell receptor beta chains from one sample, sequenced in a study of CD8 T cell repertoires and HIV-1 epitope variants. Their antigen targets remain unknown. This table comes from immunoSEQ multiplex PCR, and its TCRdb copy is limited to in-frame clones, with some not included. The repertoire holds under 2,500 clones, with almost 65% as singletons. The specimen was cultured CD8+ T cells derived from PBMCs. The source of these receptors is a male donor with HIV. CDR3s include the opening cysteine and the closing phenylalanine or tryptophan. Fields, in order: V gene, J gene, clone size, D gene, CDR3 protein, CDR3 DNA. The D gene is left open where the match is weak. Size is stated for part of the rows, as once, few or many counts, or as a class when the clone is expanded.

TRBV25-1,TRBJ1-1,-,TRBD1,CASSEWGQGNTEAFF,TGTGCCAGCAGTGAATGGGGACAGGGGAACACTGAAGCTTTCTTT
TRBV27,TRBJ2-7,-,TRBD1,CASSSRQGAHGYEQYF,TGTGCCAGCAGTTCTCGACAGGGGGCGCATGGTTACGAGCAGTACTTC
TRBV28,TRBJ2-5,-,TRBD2,CASRRLADLQETQYF,TGTGCCAGCAGGAGACTAGCGGACCTCCAAGAGACCCAGTACTTC
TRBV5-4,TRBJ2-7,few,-,CASSLSSGEQYF,TGTGCCAGCAGCTTGTCTAGTGGCGAGCAGTACTTC
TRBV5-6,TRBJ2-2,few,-,CASSPRVSNTGELFF,TGTGCCAGCAGCCCCAGGGTTTCGAACACCGGGGAGCTGTTTTTT
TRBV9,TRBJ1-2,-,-,CASSTSRTENYGYTF,TGTGCCAGCAGCACGTCGAGGACCGAAAACTATGGCTACACCTTC
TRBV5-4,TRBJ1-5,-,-,CASSSTEDSNQPQHF,TGTGCCAGCAGCTCGACAGAAGATAGCAATCAGCCCCAGCATTTT
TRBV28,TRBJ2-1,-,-,CASSWEYNEQFF,TGTGCCAGCAGTTGGGAATACAATGAGCAGTTCTTC
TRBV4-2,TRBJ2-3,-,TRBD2,CASSQRLAGEVDTQYF,TGTGCCAGCAGCCAGAGGCTAGCGGGGGAGGTAGATACGCAGTATTTT
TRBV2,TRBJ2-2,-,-,CASILSRTGELFF,TGTGCCAGCATACTCTCCAGGACCGGGGAGCTGTTTTTT
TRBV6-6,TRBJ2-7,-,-,CASSFVQGGEQYF,TGTGCCAGCAGTTTCGTACAGGGAGGCGAGCAGTACTTC
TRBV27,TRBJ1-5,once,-,CASSPLGGLQPQHF,TGTGCCAGCAGTCCTCTGGGAGGCTTACAGCCCCAGCATTTT
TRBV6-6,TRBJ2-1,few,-,CASSRPYNEQFF,TGTGCCAGCAGCCGACCCTACAATGAGCAGTTCTTC
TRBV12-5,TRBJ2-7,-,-,CASGPGTHEQYF,TGTGCTAGTGGCCCCGGGACCCACGAGCAGTACTTC
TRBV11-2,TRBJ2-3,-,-,CASSPSSFDTDTQYF,TGTGCCAGCAGCCCATCCTCCTTTGACACAGATACGCAGTATTTT
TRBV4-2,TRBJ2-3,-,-,CASSQEGLPDVPDTQYF,TGTGCCAGCAGCCAAGAAGGACTACCCGATGTCCCAGATACGCAGTATTTT